Each of the 27 T cell receptor beta chains below was sequenced from the same sample in a study of PD-1 blockade in classical Hodgkin lymphoma (dated by TCRdb to the early 2020s). The time point label corresponds to: cycle 1 day 1 (C1D1), immediately before nivolumab initiation. Every trial patient had relapsed following autologous stem cell transplantation, and prior brentuximab vedotin exposure was what differed among cohorts A, B and C. Receptors were amplified or captured by the immunoSEQ multiplex PCR assay. TCRdb took this table from immuneACCESS and kept in-frame rearrangements with V and J called. Such tables lack part of the clones; where checked against another copy, unresolved V genes explain under half of the gap, and the rest is unexplained. This sample holds 14,000 to 15,000 clones; about 61% were observed only once. The ten largest clones represent about 10% of the sample. Sample: peripheral blood mononuclear cells (PBMCs), taken at baseline. The receptor set was obtained from a human donor with classical Hodgkin lymphoma.

The rearrangement joins TRBV2 to TRBJ2-3, with D hard to call. This CDR3 region has 14 residues. Trimming pared 6 bases from V and 7 bases from J, leaving 17 bases between. CDR1 and CDR2 from the germline V gene are SNHLY and FYNNEI. CDR3 loop: CASSPLLTDNTQYF. DNA of the CDR3: TGTGCCAGCAGCCCACTACTGACGGATAATACGCAGTATTTT. Full variable domain (missing parts from reference TRBV2 and TRBJ2-3): EPEVTQTPSHQVTQMGQEVILRCVPISNHLYFYWYRQILGQKVEFLVSFYNNEISEKSEIFDDQFSVERPDGSNFTLKIRSTKLEDSAMYFCASSPLLTDNTQYFGPGTRLTVL.

The genes are TRBV27 and TRBJ2-1; TRBD2 matches 9 bases. The V gene end was trimmed by 8 bases and the J gene end by 2 bases; junction bases not matched to a gene: 4. The CDR3 loop spans 14 amino acids. Germline CDR1 is MNHEY and CDR2 is SMNVEV (reference sequence). The CDR3 coding sequence is TGTGCCAGCGGGCGGACTAGCGCCTACAATGAGCAGTTCTTC. Its protein is CASGRTSAYNEQFF.

V gene TRBV9 combines with J gene TRBJ2-1; TRBD2 matches at 8 bases. J lost 7 bases, V lost 1 base, and 7 bases had no gene match. The CDR3 has 15 amino acids. From germline, CDR1 is SGDLS and CDR2 YYNGEE. CDR3 nucleotides: TGTGCCAGCAGCGTAAGCGGGAGAGGGGCAAATGAGCAGTTCTTC. Its translation: CASSVSGRGANEQFF. The full variable domain, in which reference TRBV9 and TRBJ2-1 provide the parts outside the CDR3, is DSGVTQTPKHLITATGQRVTLRCSPRSGDLSVYWYQQSLDQGLQFLIQYYNGEERAKGNILERFSAQQFPDLHSELNLSSLELGDSALYFCASSVSGRGANEQFFGPGTRLTVL.

This chain links TRBV14 with TRBJ2-7; TRBD1 aligns across 8 bases. Germline CDR1 SGHDN, CDR2 FVKESK. This CDR3 is built from 12 residues. V was pared by 5 bases and J by 6 bases, with 3 bases of the junction left unmatched. The CDR3 is CASSRDRIEQYF. In DNA, the CDR3 is TGTGCCAGCAGCAGGGACAGGATCGAGCAGTACTTC.

This rearrangement joins TRBV5-1 to TRBJ2-1; TRBD1 agrees at 8 bases. Losses at the gene ends were 1 base for V and 6 bases for J; bases not matched to a gene: 9. Germline assignment: CDR1 SGHRS and CDR2 YFSETQ. The CDR3 consists of 16 residues. Written as DNA, the CDR3 is TGCGCCAGCAGCTTGTCTGTGGACAGGGAAACCAATGAGCAGTTCTTC. Protein: CASSLSVDRETNEQFF.

The V and J genes are TRBV10-3 and TRBJ1-2; a weak D match, TRBD1 (6 bases). CDR3 length equals 15 residues. CDR1 and CDR2 (germline): ENHRY, SYGVKD. V was shortened by 0 bases and J by 5 bases, with 13 bases between the two germline ends. This CDR3 is CAISESKGRGYGYTF. The CDR3 DNA follows: TGTGCCATCAGTGAGTCGAAGGGCAGGGGATATGGCTACACCTTC.

The chain combines TRBV25-1 with TRBJ2-7, with TRBD1 as a possible D gene (6 bases). Trimming removed 3 bases from V and 2 bases from J, with 17 bases in between. In germline, CDR1 is MGHDK, CDR2 SYGVNS. The CDR3 has 16 residues. The CDR3 DNA follows: TGTGCCAGCAGTGAGGTGAGGGCAGGGGCTACCTACGAGCAGTACTTC. Its protein is CASSEVRAGATYEQYF.

By its share, this clone is medium-sized. The V and J genes are TRBV5-1 and TRBJ2-7; 11 positions agree with TRBD2. There are 18 residues in the CDR3. CDR1 is SGHRS and CDR2 is YFSETQ in the germline V gene. The ends lost 0 bases at V and 4 bases at J; junction bases unmatched: 12. In DNA form, the CDR3 reads TGCGCCAGCAGCTTGGCCCCTCTACTAGCGGGAGTATGTTACGAGCAGTACTTC. Amino acids: CASSLAPLLAGVCYEQYF.

The chain uses TRBV9 and TRBJ1-2, with TRBD1 matching 9 bases. The trim removed 3 bases at V and 2 bases at J, leaving 5 bases unmatched. The length of the CDR3 is 15 residues. In germline, CDR1 is SGDLS, CDR2 YYNGEE. CDR3 coding DNA: TGTGCCAGCAGCGCCCGGACAGGGGTGAACTATGGCTACACCTTC. This translates into CASSARTGVNYGYTF. Full variable domain (outside the CDR3, taken from reference TRBV9 and TRBJ1-2): DSGVTQTPKHLITATGQRVTLRCSPRSGDLSVYWYQQSLDQGLQFLIQYYNGEERAKGNILERFSAQQFPDLHSELNLSSLELGDSALYFCASSARTGVNYGYTFGSGTRLTVV.

The rearrangement joins TRBV27 to TRBJ2-1, with TRBD2 identical over 14 bases. The CDR3 totals 17 residues. The J segment lost 9 bases and the V segment lost 6 bases, leaving 13 bases of the junction unmatched. Germline V CDR1 and CDR2: MNHEY, SMNVEV (reference sequence). CDR3 DNA sequence: TGTGCCAGCAGGGGGACTAGCGGGAGAGATCTCCTTAGTGAGCAGTTCTTC. The encoded protein is CASRGTSGRDLLSEQFF.

This clone was observed once. The chain is built from TRBV5-1 and TRBJ1-3, with D maybe TRBD1 (5 bases). V was trimmed by 3 bases and J by 9 bases, leaving 16 bases between them. This CDR3 has 14 amino acids. Germline CDR1 SGHRS, CDR2 YFSETQ. For the CDR3, the DNA is TGCGCCAGCAGCTACGGGGCCAACGCGGGCACCATATATTTT. Amino acid sequence: CASSYGANAGTIYF.

CDR3 sequence (DNA): TGTGCCAGCAGTTCGTGGTCGGCAGATACGCAGTATTTT. This sequence encodes CASSSWSADTQYF. The chain couples TRBV27 to TRBJ2-3; no clear D. The CDR3 is made up of 13 amino acids. From germline, CDR1 is MNHEY and CDR2 SMNVEV (reference sequence). The ends were cut back, 4 bases at V and 4 bases at J, with 9 bases in the middle.

In regard to this clone: A much more abundant neighbour one base away suggests this may be a read error. The same CDR3 also results from other DNA sequences found in this sample. The J gene is TRBJ2-7, the V gene TRBV29-1; D gene ambiguous. Germline loops: CDR1 SQVTM, CDR2 ANQGSEA. V lost 3 bases and J lost 7, with 10 bases in between. CDR3 length: 11 amino acids. The CDR3 DNA sequence: TGCAGCGTTGAGCAAGGAACGGAGCAGTACTTC. Protein product: CSVEQGTEQYF.

The chain combines TRBV7-9 with TRBJ2-2; perhaps TRBD1 as D (5 bases). V lost 4 bases, J lost 0 bases, and 15 bases lay in between. The CDR3 is made up of 17 amino acids. In germline, CDR1 is SEHNR, CDR2 FQNEAQ (reference sequence). The CDR3 DNA reads TGTGCCAGCAGCTCGGATCCGAGACAGCCGAACACCGGGGAGCTGTTTTTT. This sequence encodes CASSSDPRQPNTGELFF.

V and J are TRBV29-1 and TRBJ2-1, with D possibly being TRBD1 (5 bases). Germline V lookup: CDR1 SQVTM, CDR2 ANQGSEA. The CDR3 consists of 14 residues. Trimming pared 8 bases from V and 3 bases from J, leaving 17 bases between. The CDR3 here is CSTQPDDSYNEQFF. The CDR3 region has the DNA TGCAGCACCCAACCTGATGACAGCTACAATGAGCAGTTCTTC.

In its sample, this clone ranks as medium-sized (0.01 to 0.1%). The chain employs TRBV2 and TRBJ1-2, with a weak D call TRBD1 (5 bases). Trimming took 3 bases from V and 4 from J, leaving 15 bases between them. This CDR3 contains 15 residues. The germline CDR1 and CDR2 sequences are SNHLY and FYNNEI. CDR3 region: CASSDEGRESYGYTF. The CDR3 nucleotides read TGTGCCAGCAGTGATGAGGGCAGGGAGTCCTATGGCTACACCTTC.

This clone was detected a few times. J is TRBJ2-1 and V is TRBV4-1; D remains ambiguous. CDR1 and CDR2 (germline): MGHRA, YSYEKL. The CDR3 has 17 residues. V was shortened by 0 bases and J by 0 bases, with 12 bases between the two germline ends. The CDR3 protein is CASSQDWNPRSYNEQFF. CDR3 coding DNA: TGCGCCAGCAGCCAAGATTGGAACCCACGCTCCTACAATGAGCAGTTCTTC.

This clone has just a few counts. The V gene is TRBV27, the J gene TRBJ2-7; perhaps D is TRBD1 or TRBD2 (5 bases each). The CDR3 sequence is 16 residues long. Germline CDR1 is MNHEY and CDR2 is SMNVEV (reference sequence). Trimming took 5 bases from V and 1 from J, leaving 18 bases between them. This CDR3 reads CASSLRVSGTSYEQYF. The CDR3 DNA follows: TGTGCCAGCAGTCTCAGGGTGTCGGGAACTTCCTACGAGCAGTACTTC.

The chain has TRBV5-4 and TRBJ2-7, with D possibly matching TRBD2 (7 bases). Trimming took off 4 bases at V and 1 base at J, with 18 bases between the two ends. From germline, CDR1 is SGHNT and CDR2 YYREEE (reference sequence). CDR3 length: 16 amino acids. CDR3 sequence (DNA): TGTGCCAGCAGCAGGGGGTCGGCTAGCGGATCCTACGAGCAGTACTTC. Its translation: CASSRGSASGSYEQYF.

In its sample, this clone was seen a few times. The J gene is TRBJ2-7, the V gene TRBV6-1; 9 bases line up with TRBD1. The germline V gene has CDR1 MNHNS and CDR2 SASEGT. The CDR3 contains 15 residues. V lost 5 bases to trimming and J lost 3 bases; unmatched junction nucleotides: 8. The CDR3 coding sequence is TGTGCCAGCAGTAAAGGACAGGGGTCAAGCTACGAGCAGTACTTC. Encoded protein: CASSKGQGSSYEQYF.

The chain couples TRBV5-1 to TRBJ2-3; 7 bases are a match to TRBD1. Germline V CDR1 and CDR2: SGHRS, YFSETQ. With V trimmed by 0 bases and J by 4 bases, 8 bases remained unmatched. This CDR3 has 16 amino acids. DNA for the CDR3: TGCGCCAGCAGCTTGGGACAGGGCCTCGACTCAGATACGCAGTATTTT. Translating it yields CASSLGQGLDSDTQYF. Variable domain in full (rest from reference TRBV5-1 and TRBJ2-3): KAGVTQTPRYLIKTRGQQVTLSCSPISGHRSVSWYQQTPGQGLQFLFEYFSETQRNKGNFPGRFSGRQFSNSRSEMNVSTLELGDSALYLCASSLGQGLDSDTQYFGPGTRLTVL.

The V gene is TRBV7-9, the J gene TRBJ2-7; 9 bases fit TRBD2. In germline, CDR1 is SEHNR, CDR2 FQNEAQ (reference sequence). This CDR3 contains 15 residues. With 4 bases clipped from V and 2 bases from J, the junction kept 6 bases outside the gene matches. CDR3 in amino acids: CASSSERGEAYEQYF. The CDR3 DNA sequence: TGTGCCAGCAGCTCTGAGCGGGGGGAAGCCTACGAGCAGTACTTC.

In its sample, this clone was seen a few times. The rearrangement uses TRBV5-4 and TRBJ1-3, with no clear D. Germline CDR1 and CDR2: SGHNT and YYREEE (reference sequence). With 4 bases removed from V and 1 base from J, the gap between germline ends came to 18 bases. The CDR3 runs to 17 residues. CDR3 in DNA: TGTGCCAGCAGCGTGGGCCGGCCTAGCCCATCTGGAAACACCATATATTTT. It is translated as CASSVGRPSPSGNTIYF.

The chain combines TRBV4-1 with TRBJ2-3, with D uncertain. V was shortened by 0 bases and J by 3 bases, with 10 bases between the two germline ends. This CDR3 comprises 15 residues. From germline, CDR1 is MGHRA and CDR2 YSYEKL. The CDR3 DNA reads as TGCGCCAGCAGCCAAGATAGGATAGCAACAGATACGCAGTATTTT. Amino acid sequence: CASSQDRIATDTQYF.

There are a few counts of this clone. The chain links TRBV11-2 to TRBJ2-1; 8 positions agree with TRBD2. The V gene end was trimmed by 5 bases and the J gene end by 8 bases; junction bases not matched to a gene: 14. Germline values: CDR1 SGHAT, CDR2 FQNNGV. The CDR3 covers 16 residues. Written as DNA, the CDR3 is TGTGCCAGCAGCCCGGGAGCGGGAGCGCTCAGGGATGAGCAGTTCTTC. This translates into CASSPGAGALRDEQFF.

The chain carries TRBV5-6 and TRBJ2-2; D may be TRBD2 (6 bases). Germline assignment: CDR1 SGHDT and CDR2 YYEEEE. Trimming left V 0 bases short and J 6 bases short, with 12 bases between. The CDR3 is 15 residues long. CDR3 in amino acids: CASSLAPSGAGELFF. In DNA form, the CDR3 reads TGTGCCAGCAGCTTGGCGCCCTCGGGGGCCGGGGAGCTGTTTTTT.

Notes on this clone: This probably arose from a read error, given a far larger clone one base away. This rearrangement joins TRBV13 to TRBJ2-7, with 8 bases lining up with TRBD2. CDR3 size: 17 residues. Germline loops: CDR1 PRHDT, CDR2 FYEKMQ (reference sequence). The V and J ends lost 6 bases and 2 bases, in that order; junction bases with no gene match: 15. CDR3 DNA sequence: TGTGCCAGCAGTCCGGGGGATACCAGCGGGAGACCCTACGAGCAGTACTTC. This encodes CASSPGDTSGRPYEQYF. Looking up the rest from reference TRBV13 and TRBJ2-7 gives the full variable domain: AAGVIQSPRHLIKEKRETATLKCYPIPRHDTVYWYQQGPGQDPQFLISFYEKMQSDKGSIPDRFSAQQFSDYHSELNMSSLELGDSALYFCASSPGDTSGRPYEQYFGPGTRLTVT.